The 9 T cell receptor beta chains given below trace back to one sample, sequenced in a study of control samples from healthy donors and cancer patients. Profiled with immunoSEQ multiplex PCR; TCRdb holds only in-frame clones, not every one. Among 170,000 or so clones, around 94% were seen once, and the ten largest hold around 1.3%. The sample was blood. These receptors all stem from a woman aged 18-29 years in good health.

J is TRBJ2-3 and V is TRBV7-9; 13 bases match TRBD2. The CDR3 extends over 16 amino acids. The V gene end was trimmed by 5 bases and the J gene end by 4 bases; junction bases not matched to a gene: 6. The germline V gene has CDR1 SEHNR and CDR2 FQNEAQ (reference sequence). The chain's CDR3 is CASSRTSGGGADTQYF. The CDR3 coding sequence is TGTGCCAGCAGCCGGACTAGCGGGGGAGGGGCAGATACGCAGTATTTT.

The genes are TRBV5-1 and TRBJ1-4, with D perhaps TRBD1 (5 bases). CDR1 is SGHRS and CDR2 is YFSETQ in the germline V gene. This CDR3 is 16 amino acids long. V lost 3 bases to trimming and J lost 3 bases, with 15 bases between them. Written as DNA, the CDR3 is TGCGCCAGCAGCTCTCAAGGCGGGGCCGCTAATGAAAAACTGTTTTTT. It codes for CASSSQGGAANEKLFF.

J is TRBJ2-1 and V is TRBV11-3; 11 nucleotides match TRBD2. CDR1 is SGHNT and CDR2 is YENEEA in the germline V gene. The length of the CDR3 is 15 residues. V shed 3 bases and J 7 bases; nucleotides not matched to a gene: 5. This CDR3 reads CASSLVAGGINEQFF. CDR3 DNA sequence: TGTGCCAGCAGCTTGGTAGCGGGGGGGATAAATGAGCAGTTCTTC.

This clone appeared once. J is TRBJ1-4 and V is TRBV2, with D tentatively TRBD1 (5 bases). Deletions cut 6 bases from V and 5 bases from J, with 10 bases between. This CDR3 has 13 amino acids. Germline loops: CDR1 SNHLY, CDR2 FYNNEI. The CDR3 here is CASRGVYNEKLFF. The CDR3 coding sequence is TGTGCCAGCAGAGGGGTCTACAATGAAAAACTGTTTTTT.

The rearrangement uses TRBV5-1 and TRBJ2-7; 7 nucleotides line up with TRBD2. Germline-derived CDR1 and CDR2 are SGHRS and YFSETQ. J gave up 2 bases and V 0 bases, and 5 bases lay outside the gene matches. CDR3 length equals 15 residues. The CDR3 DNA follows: TGCGCCAGCAGCTTGGAGGTGGGAGGGCCCTACGAGCAGTACTTC. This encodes CASSLEVGGPYEQYF.

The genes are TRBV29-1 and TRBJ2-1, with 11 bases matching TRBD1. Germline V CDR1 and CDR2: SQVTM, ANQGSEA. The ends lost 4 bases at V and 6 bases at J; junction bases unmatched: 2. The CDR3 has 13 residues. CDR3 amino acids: CSVVGTGGNEQFF. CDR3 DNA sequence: TGCAGCGTTGTAGGGACAGGGGGCAATGAGCAGTTCTTC.

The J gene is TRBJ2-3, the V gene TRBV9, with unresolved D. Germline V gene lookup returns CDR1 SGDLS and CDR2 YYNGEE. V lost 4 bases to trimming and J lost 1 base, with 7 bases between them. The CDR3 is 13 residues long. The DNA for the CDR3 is TGTGCCAGCAGCCTCTCTGGCACAGATACGCAGTATTTT. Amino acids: CASSLSGTDTQYF.

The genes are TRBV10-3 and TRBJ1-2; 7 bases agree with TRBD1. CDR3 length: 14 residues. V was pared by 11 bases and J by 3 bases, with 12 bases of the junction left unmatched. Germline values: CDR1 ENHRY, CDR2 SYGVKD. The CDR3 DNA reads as TGTGCCTCACAACGACAGGGCAACGACTATGGCTACACCTTC. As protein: CASQRQGNDYGYTF.

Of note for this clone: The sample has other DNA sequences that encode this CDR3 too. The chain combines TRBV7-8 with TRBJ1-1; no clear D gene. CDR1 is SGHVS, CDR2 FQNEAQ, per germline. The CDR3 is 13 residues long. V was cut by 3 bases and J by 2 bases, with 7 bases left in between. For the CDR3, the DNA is TGTGCCAGCAGCTTGAGGGATAACACTGAAGCTTTCTTT. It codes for CASSLRDNTEAFF.